This TCR beta chain was profiled in a study of T cell repertoires in cytomegalovirus infection. Study context: Matching HLA type and CMV infection were both indicated by public TCR beta signatures.

Study-wide results and caveats: Predominance within the ex vivo response was attributable to HLA-C-restricted CMV-specific TCR beta clonotypes. The study identified carriers of CMV plus the relevant HLA from cumulative public TCR beta family frequency.

Details on this clonotype: Its antigen is as yet unknown.

TCRdb itself ran the reads through MiXCR, one entry per CDR3 protein. The sample yields some 920,000 distinct CDR3 sequences, roughly 30% seen once. Germline CDR1 and CDR2: SGHVS and FNYEAQ. J lost 3 bases, V lost 5 bases, and 6 bases had no gene match. The CDR3 consists of 16 residues. The sequence came from a human donor in good health (CMV status not recorded). Some clones in this sample may be carry-over from other donors' samples. Sequencing was performed on cultured CD8+ T cells from PBMCs, taken from culture after CMV antigen stimulation. This chain connects TRBV7-6 to TRBJ2-1, with TRBD1 matching over 11 bases. The CDR3 nucleotides are TGTGCCAGCAGCGGAGAAGGGACAGGGGGCTACAATGAGCAGTTCTTC. Translation gives CASSGEGTGGYNEQFF.